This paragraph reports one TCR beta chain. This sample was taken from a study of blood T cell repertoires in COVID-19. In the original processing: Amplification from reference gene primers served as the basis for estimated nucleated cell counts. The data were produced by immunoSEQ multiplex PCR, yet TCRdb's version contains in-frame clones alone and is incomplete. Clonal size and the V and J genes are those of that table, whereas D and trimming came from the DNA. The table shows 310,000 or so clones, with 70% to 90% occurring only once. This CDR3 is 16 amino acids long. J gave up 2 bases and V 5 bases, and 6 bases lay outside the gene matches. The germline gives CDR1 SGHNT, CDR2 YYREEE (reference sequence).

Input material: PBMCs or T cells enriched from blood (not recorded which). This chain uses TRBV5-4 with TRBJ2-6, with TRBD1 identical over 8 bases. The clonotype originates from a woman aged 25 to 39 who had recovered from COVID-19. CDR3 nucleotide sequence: TGTGCCAGCAGACCTGACAGGGGCACTGGGGCCAACGTCCTGACTTTC. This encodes CASRPDRGTGANVLTF.